The T cell receptor beta chain described here comes from a study of cytomegalovirus exposure and HLA in healthy donors. Study-wide results and caveats: Per a later analysis, HLA-associated TCR beta chains showed more clonal expansion than other, equally common TCR beta chains. Association of a missense DCLRE1C variant with TCR beta V- and J-gene trimming was reported in a later analysis. According to an earlier analysis, most TCR beta V segments yielded productive rearrangements about 87% or about 30% of the time. More than 15,000 TCR beta sequences were associated with HLA alleles at 0.05 false discovery rate in a later analysis.

On this clone itself: Its antigen is undetermined.

PCR involved 60 Vbeta and 13 Jbeta primers. Generated by immunoSEQ multiplex PCR, the TCRdb table keeps only in-frame clones and is missing some. The sample records approximately 80,000 clones, around 80% being singletons. J was trimmed by 4 bases and V by 5 bases; bases with no gene match: 9. This CDR3 has 17 amino acids. Germline V gives CDR1 SGHTA, CDR2 FQGTGA. The TCR originated in a male donor in good health and CMV-seropositive. The sequencing sample was made of PBMCs. The V and J genes are TRBV7-3 and TRBJ2-3, with 13 bases that match TRBD2. The chain's CDR3 is CASSKTRTSGSPDTQYF. Here the CDR3 DNA reads TGTGCCAGCAGCAAAACCCGGACTAGCGGGAGTCCAGATACGCAGTATTTT.